The rows below give T cell receptor beta chains drawn from one sample of a study of T cells in Graves' hyperthyroidism and ophthalmopathy. One entry per CDR3 protein, called by TCRdb with MiXCR from the multiplex PCR reads. The table includes around 620,000 distinct CDR3 sequences, 15% to 20% detected once. Sequencing was carried out using blood. The source is a young woman with Graves' hyperthyroidism. Both conserved end residues are part of each CDR3. D genes are given only for firm matches. The size entry is marked missing in some rows and otherwise reads once, few, many or a size class.

size: .
V: TRBV19
D: .
J: TRBJ1-5
CDR3: CASLPGGAFSNQPQHF
DNA: TGTGCCAGCCTCCCGGGGGGGGCCTTTAGCAATCAGCCCCAGCATTTT

size: many
V: TRBV12-5
D: .
J: TRBJ2-7
CDR3: CASGMGHSYEQYF
DNA: TGTGCTAGTGGTATGGGACATTCCTACGAGCAGTACTTC

size: many
V: TRBV20-1
D: TRBD2
J: TRBJ2-1
CDR3: CSARSLADSSYNEQFF
DNA: TGCAGTGCTAGGAGCCTAGCGGATAGCTCCTACAATGAGCAGTTCTTC

size: .
V: TRBV6-1
D: .
J: TRBJ2-7
CDR3: CASSVDRNEQYF
DNA: TGTGCCAGCAGTGTTGACCGGAACGAGCAGTACTTC

size: .
V: TRBV12-5
D: .
J: TRBJ2-2
CDR3: CASGLGGLDIVGELFF
DNA: TGTGCTAGTGGTTTAGGAGGCCTGGACATCGTCGGGGAGCTGTTTTTT

size: many
V: TRBV11-3
D: .
J: TRBJ2-1
CDR3: CASSLGHTLNEQFF
DNA: TGTGCCAGCAGCTTAGGACATACGCTCAATGAGCAGTTCTTC

size: many
V: TRBV6-1
D: .
J: TRBJ1-1
CDR3: CASTPTRNTEAFF
DNA: TGTGCCAGCACCCCCACTCGGAACACTGAAGCTTTCTTT

size: many
V: TRBV20-1
D: .
J: TRBJ1-1
CDR3: CSAVQGNTEAFF
DNA: TGCAGTGCCGTCCAAGGGAACACTGAAGCTTTCTTT

size: few
V: TRBV29-1
D: TRBD1
J: TRBJ1-2
CDR3: CSGQGAKGYTF
DNA: TGCAGCGGACAGGGGGCGAAGGGCTACACCTTC

size: .
V: TRBV11-2
D: .
J: TRBJ1-4
CDR3: CASSLAERGKLFF
DNA: TGTGCCAGCAGCTTAGCAGAGCGGGGGAAACTGTTTTTT

size: .
V: TRBV13
D: .
J: TRBJ2-7
CDR3: CASSLTGFHEQYF
DNA: TGTGCCAGCAGCTTAACGGGGTTCCACGAGCAGTACTTC

size: .
V: TRBV3-1
D: TRBD2
J: TRBJ2-3
CDR3: CASSQVSGLAGQRADTQYF
DNA: TGTGCCAGCAGCCAAGTGAGTGGGCTAGCGGGACAAAGGGCAGATACGCAGTATTTT

size: .
V: TRBV29-1
D: .
J: TRBJ2-2
CDR3: CSVGRTHGELFF
DNA: TGCAGCGTTGGGAGGACTCACGGGGAGCTGTTTTTT

size: many
V: TRBV28
D: .
J: TRBJ2-5
CDR3: CASLNGHQETQYF
DNA: TGTGCCAGCCTCAATGGCCACCAAGAGACCCAGTACTTC

size: many
V: TRBV5-1
D: TRBD2
J: TRBJ2-1
CDR3: CASSPGLAGNNEQFF
DNA: TGCGCCAGCAGCCCGGGACTAGCGGGAAACAATGAGCAGTTCTTC

size: many
V: TRBV4-2
D: TRBD2
J: TRBJ2-7
CDR3: CASSQDIGRVYEQYF
DNA: TGTGCCAGCAGCCAAGATATCGGGAGGGTCTACGAGCAGTACTTC

size: few
V: TRBV6-1
D: .
J: TRBJ2-2
CDR3: CASSEFVGELFF
DNA: TGTGCCAGCAGTGAATTTGTGGGGGAGCTGTTTTTT

size: few
V: TRBV5-4
D: .
J: TRBJ2-3
CDR3: CASSSSGANTQYF
DNA: TGTGCCAGCAGCTCTTCTGGGGCGAATACGCAGTATTTT

size: many
V: TRBV11-2
D: .
J: TRBJ2-3
CDR3: CASSLLDGTDTQYF
DNA: TGTGCCAGCAGCTTATTGGATGGTACGGATACGCAGTATTTT

size: few
V: TRBV4-3
D: .
J: TRBJ2-7
CDR3: CASSQDRDNSYEQYF
DNA: TGCGCCAGCAGCCAAGACCGGGACAACTCCTACGAGCAGTACTTC

size: few
V: TRBV19
D: .
J: TRBJ2-5
CDR3: CASSIGGTLEETQYF
DNA: TGTGCCAGTAGTATAGGCGGAACTCTCGAAGAGACCCAGTACTTC

size: .
V: TRBV13
D: TRBD2
J: TRBJ2-1
CDR3: CASSQAGGPGNEQFF
DNA: TGTGCCAGCAGCCAAGCGGGAGGGCCGGGAAATGAGCAGTTCTTC

size: .
V: TRBV27
D: .
J: TRBJ1-3
CDR3: CASSTRGAGVHSGNTIYF
DNA: TGTGCCAGCAGCACTCGGGGCGCGGGGGTCCACTCTGGAAACACCATATATTTT

size: .
V: TRBV29-1
D: TRBD1
J: TRBJ1-1
CDR3: CSVEDRGQGRVMDTEAFF
DNA: TGCAGCGTTGAAGATCGAGGACAGGGGAGGGTAATGGACACTGAAGCTTTCTTT

size: few
V: TRBV7-8
D: .
J: TRBJ1-1
CDR3: CASSPTGGVNEAFF
DNA: TGTGCCAGCAGCCCGACAGGAGGGGTCAATGAAGCTTTCTTT

size: many
V: TRBV2
D: .
J: TRBJ1-5
CDR3: CASSEDPTFNQPQHF
DNA: TGTGCCAGCAGTGAAGATCCAACCTTTAATCAGCCCCAGCATTTT

size: many
V: TRBV28
D: .
J: TRBJ1-6
CDR3: CASRPPGFNSPLHF
DNA: TGTGCCAGCAGGCCGCCCGGATTTAATTCACCCCTCCACTTT

size: .
V: TRBV24-1
D: .
J: TRBJ2-5
CDR3: CATSDPGLLHFLQETQYF
DNA: TGTGCCACCAGTGACCCGGGACTCCTTCATTTCCTCCAAGAGACCCAGTACTTC

size: few
V: TRBV12-3/TRBV12-4
D: .
J: TRBJ1-5
CDR3: CASSLLEEYSNQPQHF
DNA: TGTGCCAGCAGTTTACTGGAAGAGTATAGCAATCAGCCCCAGCATTTT

size: many
V: TRBV11-3
D: TRBD2
J: TRBJ2-5
CDR3: CASSFRLAGVYETQYF
DNA: TGTGCCAGCAGCTTTCGACTAGCGGGAGTTTATGAGACCCAGTACTTC

size: .
V: TRBV11-1
D: .
J: TRBJ2-5
CDR3: CASRPGRGGAETQYF
DNA: TGTGCCAGCCGCCCTGGACGCGGAGGCGCGGAGACCCAGTACTTC

size: many
V: TRBV5-1
D: TRBD2
J: TRBJ2-7
CDR3: CASSKGGSEQYF
DNA: TGCGCCAGCAGCAAGGGAGGGTCCGAGCAGTACTTC

size: few
V: TRBV5-4
D: TRBD2
J: TRBJ2-1
CDR3: CASSHMTSGNLDEQFF
DNA: TGTGCCAGCAGTCATATGACTAGCGGGAATTTGGATGAGCAGTTCTTC